This T cell receptor (beta chain) was sequenced for a study of T-cell reconstitution after alpha-beta-depleted transplantation in children. This clonotype was counted between two and nine times. The authors prepared the TCRbeta library with unique molecular identifiers. TCRdb passed the PCR reads through MiXCR, listing each CDR3 protein once. In the table there are about 360,000 distinct CDR3 sequences, less than 15% of which are singletons. Looked up from germline, CDR1 is LNHNV and CDR2 is YYDKDF (reference sequence). V was pared by 4 bases and J by 7 bases, with 25 bases between. The CDR3 runs 17 residues.

The chain joins TRBV15 to TRBJ1-1, with a possible D match to TRBD1 (6 bases). The receptor was derived from a human donor who donated a stem cell graft to a child with Fanconi anemia. The material sequenced was PBMCs, taken from the stem cell graft. The CDR3 nucleotides read TGTGCCACCAGCAATCCGGACAGTCAATCAAGAAGAATTGAAGCTTTCTTT. It encodes CATSNPDSQSRRIEAFF.